These 20 T cell receptor beta chains originate from one sample sequenced in a study of graft-versus-host responses after intestinal transplantation. Repertoires were generated with immunoSEQ multiplex PCR, while TCRdb's copy carries only in-frame clones and drops some. The sample holds around 90,000 clones, roughly 90% seen once. Their antigen targets remain unknown. The sequencing here drew on unstimulated CD8+ T cells sorted from spleen or lymph node cells, taken before transplant. Receptors were obtained from a human donor who was the organ donor for an intestinal transplant.

V and J are TRBV28 and TRBJ1-2; TRBD1 might be the D (5 bases). The CDR3 consists of 17 residues. The germline V and J ends were trimmed by 2 bases and 3 bases, with 19 bases remaining between them. Germline CDR1 and CDR2: MDHEN and SYDVKM. The CDR3 region has the DNA TGTGCCAGCAGTTTACCTTATGCCAGGGAACGGCACTATGGCTACACCTTC. This encodes CASSLPYARERHYGYTF.

This clone was picked up one time. V is TRBV27 and J is TRBJ1-5; 7 bases are a match to TRBD1. The CDR3 has 16 amino acids. The junction had 6 bases not matched to a gene; V was cut back by 2 bases and J by 2 bases. Germline V gene data show CDR1 as MNHEY and CDR2 as SMNVEV (reference sequence). CDR3 nucleotides: TGTGCCAGCAGTTTAACCAGGGGGATCGGCAATCAGCCCCAGCATTTT. Its protein is CASSLTRGIGNQPQHF.

The CDR3 protein is CASSVGWGAETQYF. CDR3 nucleotide sequence: TGTGCCAGCAGCGTAGGGTGGGGAGCGGAGACCCAGTACTTC. The J gene is TRBJ2-5, the V gene TRBV9; the D gene is possibly TRBD2 (5 bases). The ends were cut back, 0 bases at V and 5 bases at J, with 11 bases in the middle. CDR1 is SGDLS, CDR2 YYNGEE, per germline. The CDR3 totals 14 residues.

On this clone itself: The same CDR3 arises from other DNA sequences in this sample as well. The V gene is TRBV29-1, the J gene TRBJ1-1; D might be TRBD1 (5 bases). The V and J ends lost 5 bases and 2 bases respectively, with 18 bases between them. The germline gives CDR1 SQVTM, CDR2 ANQGSEA. The CDR3 contains 15 residues. CDR3 DNA sequence: TGCAGCGTTCTGGGCGAGGCAGGGATTAACACTGAAGCTTTCTTT. Encoded protein: CSVLGEAGINTEAFF.

J is TRBJ1-1 and V is TRBV15; the D gene is possibly TRBD1 (5 bases). Deletions cut 4 bases from V and 3 bases from J, with 6 bases between. The germline gives CDR1 LNHNV, CDR2 YYDKDF (reference sequence). This CDR3 has 12 residues. The CDR3 reads CATSTGHTEAFF. CDR3 nucleotide sequence: TGTGCCACCAGCACAGGGCACACTGAAGCTTTCTTT.

This rearrangement joins TRBV13 to TRBJ1-5; 12 nucleotides agree with TRBD1. The CDR3 totals 16 residues. In germline, CDR1 is PRHDT, CDR2 FYEKMQ (reference sequence). V shed 0 bases and J 3 bases; nucleotides not matched to a gene: 0. The CDR3 sequence: CASSLGGQGANQPQHF. DNA of the CDR3: TGTGCCAGCAGCTTAGGGGGACAGGGGGCCAATCAGCCCCAGCATTTT.

V gene TRBV19 combines with J gene TRBJ1-1; 11 bases are a match to TRBD1. The CDR3 spans 15 residues. V lost 6 bases, J lost 1 base, and 4 bases stayed unmatched. Germline V CDR1 and CDR2: LNHDA, SQIVND (reference sequence). DNA of the CDR3: TGTGCCAGTAGCCCTGGACAGGGGGCGAACACTGAAGCTTTCTTT. Amino acid sequence: CASSPGQGANTEAFF. Full variable domain (missing parts from reference TRBV19 and TRBJ1-1): DGGITQSPKYLFRKEGQNVTLSCEQNLNHDAMYWYRQDPGQGLRLIYYSQIVNDFQKGDIAEGYSVSREKKESFPLTVTSAQKNPTAFYLCASSPGQGANTEAFFGQGTRLTVV.

V is TRBV14 and J is TRBJ1-2; D unresolved. CDR3 length equals 13 residues. V was pared by 2 bases and J by 3 bases, with 7 bases between. Germline CDR1 is SGHDN and CDR2 is FVKESK. CDR3 in DNA: TGTGCCAGCAGCCAAACTTCTTACTATGGCTACACCTTC. Translation: CASSQTSYYGYTF.

The CDR3 DNA is TGTGCGTCGGGTGCTGGAAACACCATATATTTT. Residues: CASGAGNTIYF. The chain uses TRBV9 and TRBJ1-3, with D unclear. Germline-derived CDR1 and CDR2 are SGDLS and YYNGEE. The CDR3 is made up of 11 amino acids.

The V call is TRBV5-4, the J call TRBJ1-6, with D possibly matching TRBD1 (5 bases). CDR3 length: 15 residues. Germline assignment: CDR1 SGHNT and CDR2 YYREEE (reference sequence). V shed 4 bases and J shed 3 bases, with 11 bases lying between them. CDR3 in amino acids: CASSTGSYYNSPLHF. For the CDR3, the DNA is TGTGCCAGCAGCACAGGCTCTTACTATAATTCACCCCTCCACTTT.

The rearrangement links TRBV29-1 to TRBJ1-1, with D maybe TRBD1 (5 bases). The ends were cut back, 4 bases at V and 4 bases at J, with 19 bases in the middle. Germline V gene data show CDR1 as SQVTM and CDR2 as ANQGSEA. This CDR3 has 15 amino acids. The CDR3 sequence: CSVGGPGVVITEAFF. The CDR3 DNA follows: TGCAGCGTTGGAGGCCCGGGGGTGGTTATCACTGAAGCTTTCTTT.

The chain couples TRBV19 to TRBJ1-2, with 8 nucleotides matching TRBD1. The V gene end was trimmed by 5 bases and the J gene end by 5 bases; junction bases not matched to a gene: 1. The CDR3 spans 12 residues. CDR1 is LNHDA, CDR2 SQIVND, per germline (reference sequence). This CDR3 reads CASSDRGYGYTF. Written as DNA, the CDR3 is TGTGCCAGTAGTGACAGGGGTTATGGCTACACCTTC.

As to this clone: Different DNA sequences within this sample yield the same CDR3. The chain joins TRBV11-2 to TRBJ1-2; 11 bases line up with TRBD1. The germline gives CDR1 SGHAT, CDR2 FQNNGV. The junction had 5 bases not matched to a gene; V was cut back by 3 bases and J by 2 bases. The CDR3 has 16 residues. CDR3 DNA: TGTGCCAGCAGCTTGGGGGACAGGGGGTGGAACTATGGCTACACCTTC. Protein sequence: CASSLGDRGWNYGYTF.

The genes are TRBV5-8 and TRBJ2-5; D gene unclear. V lost 1 base and J 5 bases, leaving 15 bases between the germline ends. The germline CDR1 and CDR2 sequences are SGHTS and YDEGEE. The length of the CDR3 is 15 residues. In DNA form, the CDR3 reads TGTGCCAGCAGCTTGTCGACATACACCTGGGAGACCCAGTACTTC. This sequence encodes CASSLSTYTWETQYF. The whole variable domain, remainder taken from reference TRBV5-8 and TRBJ2-5, is EAGVTQSPTHLIKTRGQQATLRCSPISGHTSVYWYQQALGLGLQFLLWYDEGEERNRGNFPPRFSGRQFPNYSSELNVNALELEDSALYLCASSLSTYTWETQYFGPGTRLLVL.

This chain joins TRBV28 and TRBJ1-1; 8 bases are a match to TRBD1. CDR1 and CDR2 from the germline V gene are MDHEN and SYDVKM. CDR3 size: 16 residues. The V segment lost 7 bases and the J segment 3 bases; nucleotides outside the gene matches: 13. This CDR3 reads CASTTGGVKRHTEAFF. The DNA for the CDR3 is TGTGCCAGCACCACAGGGGGGGTAAAGCGGCACACTGAAGCTTTCTTT.

The chain recombines TRBV11-3 with TRBJ1-1; TRBD1 matches 8 bases. The CDR3 covers 16 residues. Germline V gene lookup returns CDR1 SGHNT and CDR2 YENEEA. Trimming cost V 3 bases and J 1 base; bases outside gene matches: 7. CDR3 bases: TGTGCCAGCAGCTTCGCAGCCGGGACAGGGAACACTGAAGCTTTCTTT. This sequence encodes CASSFAAGTGNTEAFF.

For this clone: Sequence at one end of the junction differs from germline and may be a read error. V and J are TRBV10-3 and TRBJ2-7; a weak D match, TRBD2 (5 bases). The CDR3 consists of 11 residues. Germline CDR1 is ENHRY and CDR2 is SYGVKD. In nucleotides, the CDR3 is TGTGCCAGCTCTAGCTCCGACGAGCAGTACTTC. Translating gives CASSSSDEQYF.

This clone was detected once. This chain connects TRBV5-1 to TRBJ2-1; D may be TRBD2 (6 bases). V lost 6 bases and J lost 0, with 13 bases in between. Germline V gives CDR1 SGHRS, CDR2 YFSETQ. The CDR3 covers 15 residues. The CDR3 coding sequence is TGCGCCAGCAACTCGGGGGAGAGCTCCTACAATGAGCAGTTCTTC. Protein product: CASNSGESSYNEQFF.

This sequence joins TRBV27 and TRBJ2-3; 9 nucleotides match TRBD1. Germline loops: CDR1 MNHEY, CDR2 SMNVEV (reference sequence). Trimming cost V 5 bases and J 2 bases; bases outside gene matches: 17. The CDR3 extends over 19 amino acids. The CDR3 DNA sequence: TGTGCCAGCAGTAGCCGGGGACAGGGCTTCTCTATACCCACAGATACGCAGTATTTT. Its translation is CASSSRGQGFSIPTDTQYF.

The chain employs TRBV7-9 and TRBJ2-2, with unresolved D. V was cut by 1 base and J by 6 bases, with 6 bases left in between. This CDR3 region has 13 residues. The germline V gene has CDR1 SEHNR and CDR2 FQNEAQ (reference sequence). The CDR3 protein is CASSLGASGELFF. The CDR3 DNA sequence: TGTGCCAGCAGCTTAGGGGCTTCCGGGGAGCTGTTTTTT.